Reported below is one T cell receptor beta chain. This entry is derived from a study of CD8 T cells in Susac syndrome. The RNA input was roughly 0.5 to 1 ug, and it was reverse transcribed with random hexamers. TCRdb reanalysed the immunoSEQ multiplex PCR reads using MiXCR and keeps one entry per CDR3 protein. Of 110,000 or so distinct CDR3 sequences listed, approximately 93% were seen once; the top ten hold about 0.09%. Per the germline V gene, CDR1 is LNHDA and CDR2 is SQIVND (reference sequence). The trim removed 7 bases at V and 3 bases at J, leaving 5 bases unmatched. The CDR3 spans 14 residues. The multiple sclerosis controls, all treatment-naive patients, had relapsing-remitting disease that was stable or active.

The clonotype comes from a human donor with multiple sclerosis. This chain links TRBV19 with TRBJ2-3; TRBD1 matches at 9 bases. Sequencing was performed on CD4+ T cells from PBMCs. The CDR3 is CASNWDRETDTQYF. CDR3 bases: TGTGCCAGTAATTGGGACAGGGAGACAGATACGCAGTATTTT.